This entry is about one T cell receptor beta chain. Its antigen is not known. These data originate in a study of T cell responses to AZD1222 COVID-19 vaccine. The study, taken as a whole, reports: White British donors predominated, females outnumbered males, and clonal diversity was possibly underestimated. The study found Spike-specific TCR breadth and depth rose after two AZD1222 doses. Only a handful of AZD1222 recipients, about six in all, had baseline seropositivity. Reports say nearly half of spike-specific TCRs go after unmutated variant regions.

Only in-frame clones appear in the TCRdb table, and some are missing; sequencing was by immunoSEQ multiplex PCR. The repertoire holds about 73,000 clones, approximately 88% seen once, with about a fifth in the top ten. CDR1 is LGHDT and CDR2 is YNNKEL in the germline V gene (reference sequence). The V end was cut by 0 bases, the J end by 6 bases, with 9 bases between. The CDR3 consists of 14 residues. This clonotype was obtained from an adult in good health. The material sequenced was peripheral blood, taken on day 0 of AZD1222 vaccination. The chain couples TRBV3-1 (or the pseudogene TRBV3-2) to TRBJ1-5, with unresolved D. The CDR3 sequence is CASSQDVSAQPQHF. CDR3 DNA sequence: TGTGCCAGCAGCCAAGATGTGTCGGCTCAGCCCCAGCATTTT.